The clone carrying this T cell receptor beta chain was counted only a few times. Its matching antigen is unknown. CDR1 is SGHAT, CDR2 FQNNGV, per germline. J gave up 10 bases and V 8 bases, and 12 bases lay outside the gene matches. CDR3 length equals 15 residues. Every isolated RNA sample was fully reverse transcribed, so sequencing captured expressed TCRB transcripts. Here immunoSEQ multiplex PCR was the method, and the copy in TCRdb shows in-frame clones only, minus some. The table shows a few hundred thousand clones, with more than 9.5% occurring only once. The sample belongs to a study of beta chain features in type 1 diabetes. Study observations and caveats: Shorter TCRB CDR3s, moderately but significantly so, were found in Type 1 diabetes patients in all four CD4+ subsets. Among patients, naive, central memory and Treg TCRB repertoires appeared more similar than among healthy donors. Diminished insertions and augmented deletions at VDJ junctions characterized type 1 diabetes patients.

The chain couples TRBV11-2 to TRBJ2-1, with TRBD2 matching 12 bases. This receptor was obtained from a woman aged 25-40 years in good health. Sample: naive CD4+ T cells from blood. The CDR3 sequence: CASGLASGRGREQFF. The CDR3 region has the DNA TGTGCCAGCGGACTCGCTAGCGGGAGGGGTAGGGAGCAGTTCTTC.